This TCR beta chain was observed in a study of blood T cell repertoires in COVID-19. In the study overall: Sites across the United States, Italy and Spain contributed samples from acute and convalescent COVID-19. PBMCs, B-cell-depleted T cells, or T cells provided the cDNA or gDNA that made up the material.

How the authors handled the data: Nucleated cell number was recorded as an estimate derived from reference gene primer amplification. Libraries were prepared by immunoSEQ multiplex PCR; TCRdb keeps only in-frame clonotypes and omits some of them. D and trimming were read from the DNA, whereas the V and J calls and clone size are those reported in that table. The table includes around 70,000 clones, around 75% detected once. This clone was picked up a small number of times. The V end lost 6 bases, the J end lost 5 bases, and 5 bases lay between the germline ends. Germline values: CDR1 LNHDA, CDR2 SQIVND (reference sequence). This CDR3 has 10 amino acids.

The rearrangement joins TRBV19 to TRBJ2-7, with D perhaps TRBD1 (5 bases). The sequence came from a man aged 70-80 years with acute or convalescent COVID-19. Sequencing used peripheral blood. The CDR3 nucleotides read TGTGCCAGTAGGGGGCACGAGCAGTACTTC. Its protein product is CASRGHEQYF.